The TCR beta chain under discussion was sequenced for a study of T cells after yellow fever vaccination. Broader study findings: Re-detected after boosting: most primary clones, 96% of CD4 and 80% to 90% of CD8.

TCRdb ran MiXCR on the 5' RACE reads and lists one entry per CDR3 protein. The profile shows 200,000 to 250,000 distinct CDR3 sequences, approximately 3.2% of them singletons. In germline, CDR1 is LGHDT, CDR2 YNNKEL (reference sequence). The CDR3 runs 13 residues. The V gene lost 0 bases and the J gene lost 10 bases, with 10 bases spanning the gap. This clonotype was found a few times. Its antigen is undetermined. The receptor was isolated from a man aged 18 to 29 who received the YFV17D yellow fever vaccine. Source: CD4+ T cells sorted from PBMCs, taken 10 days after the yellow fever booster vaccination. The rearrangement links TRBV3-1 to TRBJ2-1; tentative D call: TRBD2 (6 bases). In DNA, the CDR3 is TGTGCCAGCAGCCAAGAAGGAGGGTGGGAGCAGTTCTTC. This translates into CASSQEGGWEQFF.